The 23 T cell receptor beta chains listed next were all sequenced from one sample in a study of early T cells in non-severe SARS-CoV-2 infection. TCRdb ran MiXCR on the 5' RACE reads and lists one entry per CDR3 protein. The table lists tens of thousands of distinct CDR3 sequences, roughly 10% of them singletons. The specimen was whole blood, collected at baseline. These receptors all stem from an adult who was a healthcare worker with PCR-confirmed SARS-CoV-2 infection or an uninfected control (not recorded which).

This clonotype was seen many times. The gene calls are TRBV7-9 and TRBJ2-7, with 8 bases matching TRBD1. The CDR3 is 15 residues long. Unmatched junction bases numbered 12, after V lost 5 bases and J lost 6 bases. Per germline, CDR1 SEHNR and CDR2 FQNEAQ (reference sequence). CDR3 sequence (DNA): TGTGCCAGCAGCCCGGGGACAGGCCCTCCGGCCGAGCAGTACTTC. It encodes CASSPGTGPPAEQYF.

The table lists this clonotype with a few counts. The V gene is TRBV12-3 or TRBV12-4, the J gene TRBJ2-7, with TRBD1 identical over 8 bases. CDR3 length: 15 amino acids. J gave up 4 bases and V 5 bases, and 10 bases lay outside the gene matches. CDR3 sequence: CASSPQGAVVYEQYF. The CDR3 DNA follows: TGTGCCAGCAGTCCTCAGGGGGCAGTTGTGTACGAGCAGTACTTC.

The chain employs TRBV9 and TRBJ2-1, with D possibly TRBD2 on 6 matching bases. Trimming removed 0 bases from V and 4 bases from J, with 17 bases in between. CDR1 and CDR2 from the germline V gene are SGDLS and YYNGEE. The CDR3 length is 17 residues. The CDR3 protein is CASSVGGVLGRYNEQFF. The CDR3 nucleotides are TGTGCCAGCAGCGTAGGCGGGGTACTTGGGAGGTACAATGAGCAGTTCTTC.

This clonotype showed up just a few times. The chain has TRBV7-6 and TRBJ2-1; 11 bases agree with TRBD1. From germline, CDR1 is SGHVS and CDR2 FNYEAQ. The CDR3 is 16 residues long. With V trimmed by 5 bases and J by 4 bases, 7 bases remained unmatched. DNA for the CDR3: TGTGCCAGCAGCGCCTGGACAGGGGGCCCGTACAATGAGCAGTTCTTC. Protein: CASSAWTGGPYNEQFF.

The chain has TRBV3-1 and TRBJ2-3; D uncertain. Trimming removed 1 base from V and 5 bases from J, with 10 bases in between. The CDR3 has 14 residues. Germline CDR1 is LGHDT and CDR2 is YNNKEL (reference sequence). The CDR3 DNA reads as TGTGCCAGCAGCCAAGGCGGACGAGTAGATACGCAGTATTTT. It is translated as CASSQGGRVDTQYF.

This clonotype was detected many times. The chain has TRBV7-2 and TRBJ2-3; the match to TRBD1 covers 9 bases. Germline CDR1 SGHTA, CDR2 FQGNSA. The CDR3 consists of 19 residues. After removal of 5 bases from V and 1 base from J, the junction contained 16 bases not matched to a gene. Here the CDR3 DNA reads TGTGCCAGCAGCCTCCTTTTTGGTGGACAGGGGAGGCGCACAGATACGCAGTATTTT. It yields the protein CASSLLFGGQGRRTDTQYF.

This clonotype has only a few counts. CDR3 loop: CASSQVSGITLTNTEAFF. The DNA of the CDR3 is TGCGCCAGCAGCCAAGTTTCCGGGATAACCCTTACTAACACTGAAGCTTTCTTT. This sequence joins TRBV4-1 and TRBJ1-1; D ambiguous. V gave up 1 base and J gave up 2 bases, with 20 bases separating them. Germline CDR1 reads MGHRA; CDR2 reads YSYEKL. CDR3 size: 18 residues.

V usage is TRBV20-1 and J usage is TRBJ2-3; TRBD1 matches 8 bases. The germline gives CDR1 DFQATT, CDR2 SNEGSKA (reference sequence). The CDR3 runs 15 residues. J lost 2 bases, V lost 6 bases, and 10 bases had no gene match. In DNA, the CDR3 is TGCAGTGCGTTCTCAGGGGGCGCCGCCACAGATACGCAGTATTTT. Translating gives CSAFSGGAATDTQYF.

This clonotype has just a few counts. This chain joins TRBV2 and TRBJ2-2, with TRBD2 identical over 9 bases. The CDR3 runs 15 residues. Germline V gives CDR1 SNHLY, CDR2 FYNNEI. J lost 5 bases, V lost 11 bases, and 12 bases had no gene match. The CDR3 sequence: CASQRRGGLTGELFF. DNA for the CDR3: TGTGCCTCCCAACGGCGGGGGGGGCTGACCGGGGAGCTGTTTTTT. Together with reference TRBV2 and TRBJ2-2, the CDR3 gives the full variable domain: EPEVTQTPSHQVTQMGQEVILRCVPISNHLYFYWYRQILGQKVEFLVSFYNNEISEKSEIFDDQFSVERPDGSNFTLKIRSTKLEDSAMYFCASQRRGGLTGELFFGEGSRLTVL.

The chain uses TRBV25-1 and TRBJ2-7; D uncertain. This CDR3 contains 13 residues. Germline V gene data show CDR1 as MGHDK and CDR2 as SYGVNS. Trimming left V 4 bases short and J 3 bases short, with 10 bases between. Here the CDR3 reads CASSVSFNYEQYF. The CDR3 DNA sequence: TGTGCCAGCAGTGTCAGTTTTAACTACGAGCAGTACTTC.

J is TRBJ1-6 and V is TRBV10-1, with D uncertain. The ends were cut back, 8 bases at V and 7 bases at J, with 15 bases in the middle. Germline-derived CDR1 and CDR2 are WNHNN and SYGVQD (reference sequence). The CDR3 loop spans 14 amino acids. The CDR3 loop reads CASSANAANSPLHF. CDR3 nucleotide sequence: TGCGCCAGCTCAGCGAACGCGGCGAATTCACCCCTCCACTTT.

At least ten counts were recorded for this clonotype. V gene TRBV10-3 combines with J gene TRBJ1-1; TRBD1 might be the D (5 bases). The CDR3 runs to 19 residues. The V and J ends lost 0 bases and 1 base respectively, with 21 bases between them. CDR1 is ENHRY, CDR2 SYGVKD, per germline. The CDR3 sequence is CAISESGVRYRVKNTEAFF. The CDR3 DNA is TGTGCCATCAGTGAGTCGGGGGTCAGGTATCGGGTGAAGAACACTGAAGCTTTCTTT.

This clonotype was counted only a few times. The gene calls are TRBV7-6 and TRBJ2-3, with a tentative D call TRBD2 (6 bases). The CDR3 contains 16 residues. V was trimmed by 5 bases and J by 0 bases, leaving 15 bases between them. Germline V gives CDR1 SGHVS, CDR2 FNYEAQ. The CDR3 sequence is CASSLGTPQSTDTQYF. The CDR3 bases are TGTGCCAGCAGCCTTGGGACTCCACAGAGCACAGATACGCAGTATTTT.

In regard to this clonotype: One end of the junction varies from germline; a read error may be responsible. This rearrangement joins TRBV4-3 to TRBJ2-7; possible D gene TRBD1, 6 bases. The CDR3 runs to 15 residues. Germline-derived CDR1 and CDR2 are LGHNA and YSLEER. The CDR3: CASNQARGYSYEQYF. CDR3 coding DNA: TGCGCCAGCAACCAAGCCAGGGGTTACTCCTACGAGCAGTACTTC.

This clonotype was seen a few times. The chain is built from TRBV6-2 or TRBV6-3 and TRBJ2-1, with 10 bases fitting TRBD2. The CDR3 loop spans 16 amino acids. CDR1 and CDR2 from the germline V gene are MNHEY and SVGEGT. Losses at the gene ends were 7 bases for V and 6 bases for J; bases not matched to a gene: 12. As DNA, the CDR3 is TGTGCCAGCACCCTCACTAGCGGGGAAATTTCCAATGAGCAGTTCTTC. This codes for CASTLTSGEISNEQFF.

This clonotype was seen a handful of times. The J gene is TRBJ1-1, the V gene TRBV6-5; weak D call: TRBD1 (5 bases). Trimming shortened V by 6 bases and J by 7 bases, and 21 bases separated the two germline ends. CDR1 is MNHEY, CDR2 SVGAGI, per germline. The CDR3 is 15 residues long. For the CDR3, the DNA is TGTGCCAGCAGGCCGGGGGGGTCCGGAGTCCATGAAGCTTTCTTT. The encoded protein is CASRPGGSGVHEAFF.

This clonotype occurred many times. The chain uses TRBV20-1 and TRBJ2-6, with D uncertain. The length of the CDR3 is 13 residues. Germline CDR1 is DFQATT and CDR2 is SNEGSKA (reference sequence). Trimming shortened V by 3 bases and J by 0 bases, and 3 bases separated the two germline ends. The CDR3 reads CSARGSGANVLTF. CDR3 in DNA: TGCAGTGCTAGGGGCTCTGGGGCCAACGTCCTGACTTTC.

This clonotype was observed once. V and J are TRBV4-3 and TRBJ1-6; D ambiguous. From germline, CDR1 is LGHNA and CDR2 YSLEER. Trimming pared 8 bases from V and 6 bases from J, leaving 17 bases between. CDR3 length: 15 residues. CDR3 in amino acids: CASQEDLDFNSPLHF. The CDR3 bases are TGCGCCAGCCAAGAGGACCTGGACTTTAATTCACCCCTCCACTTT.

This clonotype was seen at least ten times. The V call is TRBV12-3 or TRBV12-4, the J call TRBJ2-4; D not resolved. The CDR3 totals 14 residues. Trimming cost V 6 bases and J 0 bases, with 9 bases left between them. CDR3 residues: CASRVTAAKNIQYF. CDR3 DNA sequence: TGTGCCAGCAGAGTCACCGCAGCCAAAAACATTCAGTACTTC.

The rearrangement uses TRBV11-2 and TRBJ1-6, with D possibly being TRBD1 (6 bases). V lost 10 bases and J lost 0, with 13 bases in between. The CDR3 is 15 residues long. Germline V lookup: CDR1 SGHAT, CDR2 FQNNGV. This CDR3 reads CATHTGSSYNSPLHF. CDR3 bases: TGTGCCACCCATACAGGGAGCTCCTATAATTCACCCCTCCACTTT. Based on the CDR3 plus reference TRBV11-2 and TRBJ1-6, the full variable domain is EAGVAQSPRYKIIEKRQSVAFWCNPISGHATLYWYQQILGQGPKLLIQFQNNGVVDDSQLPKDRFSAERLKGVDSTLKIQPAKLEDSAVYLCATHTGSSYNSPLHFGNGTRLTVT.

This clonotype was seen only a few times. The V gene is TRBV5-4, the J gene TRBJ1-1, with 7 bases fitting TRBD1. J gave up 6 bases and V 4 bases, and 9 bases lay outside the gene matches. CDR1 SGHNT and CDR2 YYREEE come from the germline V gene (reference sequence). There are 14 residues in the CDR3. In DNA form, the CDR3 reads TGTGCCAGCAGCGAAGGGACAGCTAGGGCTGAAGCTTTCTTT. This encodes CASSEGTARAEAFF.

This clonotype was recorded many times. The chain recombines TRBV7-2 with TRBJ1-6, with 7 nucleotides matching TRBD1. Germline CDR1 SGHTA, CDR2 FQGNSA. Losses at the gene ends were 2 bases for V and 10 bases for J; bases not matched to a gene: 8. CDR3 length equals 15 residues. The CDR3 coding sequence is TGTGCCAGCAGCTTATCCAGGGGGACACGGTCACCCCTCCACTTT. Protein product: CASSLSRGTRSPLHF.

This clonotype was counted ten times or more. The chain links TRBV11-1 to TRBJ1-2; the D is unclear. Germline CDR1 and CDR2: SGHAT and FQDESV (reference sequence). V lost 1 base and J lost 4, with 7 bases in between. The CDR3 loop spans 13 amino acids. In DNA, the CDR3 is TGTGCCAGCAGCTTAGAGGACCTCTATGGCTACACCTTC. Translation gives CASSLEDLYGYTF.